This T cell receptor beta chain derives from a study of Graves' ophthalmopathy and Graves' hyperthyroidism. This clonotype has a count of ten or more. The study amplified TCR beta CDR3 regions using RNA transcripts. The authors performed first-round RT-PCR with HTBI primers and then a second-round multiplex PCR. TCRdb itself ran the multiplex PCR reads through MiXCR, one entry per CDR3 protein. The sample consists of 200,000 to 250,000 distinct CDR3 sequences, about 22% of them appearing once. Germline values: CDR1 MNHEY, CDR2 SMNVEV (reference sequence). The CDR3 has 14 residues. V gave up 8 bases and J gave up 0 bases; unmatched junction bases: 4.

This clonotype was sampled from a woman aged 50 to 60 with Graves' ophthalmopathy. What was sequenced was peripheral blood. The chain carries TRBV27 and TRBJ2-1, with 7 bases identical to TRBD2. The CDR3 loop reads CASSREDSYNEQFF. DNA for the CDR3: TGTGCCAGCTCTCGGGAGGACTCCTACAATGAGCAGTTCTTC.